A single sample is the source of the 9 T cell receptor beta chains below, sequenced in a study of OX40 agonist ivuxolimab in advanced cancers. Sequencing was performed with immunoSEQ multiplex PCR; in TCRdb, only in-frame clones are kept and a portion is missing. This table holds about 35,000 clones, around 85% found once. Sequencing used CD4+ or CD8+ T cells sorted from blood, obtained in a trial of the OX40 agonist ivuxolimab. These receptors were collected from an adult with an advanced solid tumor such as melanoma, head and neck, liver or kidney cancer.

This rearrangement joins TRBV28 to TRBJ2-1; tentatively, D is TRBD1 or TRBD2 (5 bases each). This CDR3 spans 15 amino acids. V lost 4 bases and J 8 bases, leaving 18 bases between the germline ends. CDR1 and CDR2 (germline): MDHEN, SYDVKM. In nucleotides, the CDR3 is TGTGCCAGCAGTTCTCCGGGACCTCCCGGGGATGAGCAGTTCTTC. Its translation is CASSSPGPPGDEQFF.

The chain employs TRBV4-1 and TRBJ1-4; D is undetermined. This CDR3 comprises 16 residues. The germline V gene has CDR1 MGHRA and CDR2 YSYEKL. Trimming took 0 bases from V and 4 from J, leaving 12 bases between them. The CDR3 sequence is CASSQDQSPINEKLFF. CDR3 DNA: TGCGCCAGCAGCCAAGATCAATCACCGATTAATGAAAAACTGTTTTTT.

The table lists this clone with a count of one. This sequence joins TRBV2 and TRBJ2-3, with D maybe TRBD1 (5 bases). V dropped 6 bases and J dropped 2 bases, with 6 bases sitting between them. The CDR3 contains 12 residues. Germline V gene sequence: CDR1 SNHLY, CDR2 FYNNEI. CDR3 sequence reads: CASSRVTDTQYF. CDR3 sequence (DNA): TGTGCCAGCAGCAGGGTCACAGATACGCAGTATTTT.

V is TRBV9 and J is TRBJ2-2; D call uncertain. Trimming removed 0 bases from V and 7 bases from J, with 10 bases in between. The CDR3 consists of 14 residues. CDR1 and CDR2 from the germline V gene are SGDLS and YYNGEE. The CDR3 DNA is TGTGCCAGCAGCGTAGCAACGGCAGTCGGGGAGCTGTTTTTT. It translates to CASSVATAVGELFF. Complete variable domain (other parts from reference TRBV9 and TRBJ2-2): DSGVTQTPKHLITATGQRVTLRCSPRSGDLSVYWYQQSLDQGLQFLIQYYNGEERAKGNILERFSAQQFPDLHSELNLSSLELGDSALYFCASSVATAVGELFFGEGSRLTVL.

The table lists this clone with a count of one. The same CDR3 arises from other DNA sequences in this sample as well. The rearrangement links TRBV11-2 to TRBJ2-7, with D unclear. Per the germline V gene, CDR1 is SGHAT and CDR2 is FQNNGV. This CDR3 region has 12 residues. V was shortened by 0 bases and J by 3 bases, with 3 bases between the two germline ends. CDR3 bases: TGTGCCAGCAGCTTAGACAGCTACGAGCAGTACTTC. It codes for CASSLDSYEQYF.

The V and J genes are TRBV19 and TRBJ1-2; possible D gene TRBD1, 5 bases. Deletions cut 5 bases from V and 7 bases from J, with 11 bases between. The CDR3 sequence is 12 residues long. Germline V gene lookup returns CDR1 LNHDA and CDR2 SQIVND (reference sequence). CDR3 coding DNA: TGTGCCAGTAGTTGGGGGATGAGTGGCTACACCTTC. Amino acid sequence: CASSWGMSGYTF.

The genes are TRBV7-9 and TRBJ2-3; D may be TRBD2 (6 bases). The CDR3 is 18 residues long. V was pared by 5 bases and J by 0 bases, with 21 bases between. Germline V gene sequence: CDR1 SEHNR, CDR2 FQNEAQ (reference sequence). Here the CDR3 DNA reads TGTGCCAGCAGCCACGGGGGATCGGCGGGTCGTAGCACAGATACGCAGTATTTT. Translation: CASSHGGSAGRSTDTQYF.

This clone has just one count. The genes are TRBV2 and TRBJ2-7, with a tentative D call TRBD1 (6 bases). CDR1 is SNHLY, CDR2 FYNNEI, per germline. The CDR3 runs 12 residues. The ends were cut back, 6 bases at V and 2 bases at J, with 8 bases in the middle. Here the CDR3 DNA reads TGTGCCAGCAGACAGGGACCCTACGAGCAGTACTTC. This sequence encodes CASRQGPYEQYF.

The chain recombines TRBV10-1 with TRBJ2-7, with D perhaps given as TRBD1 or TRBD2 (5 bases each). Trimming stripped 3 bases from V and 2 bases from J, with 20 bases between. Germline CDR1 reads WNHNN; CDR2 reads SYGVQD (reference sequence). CDR3 size: 17 residues. The CDR3: CASSDWRLTRGTYEQYF. DNA for the CDR3: TGCGCCAGCAGTGATTGGAGGTTGACAAGGGGAACCTACGAGCAGTACTTC.